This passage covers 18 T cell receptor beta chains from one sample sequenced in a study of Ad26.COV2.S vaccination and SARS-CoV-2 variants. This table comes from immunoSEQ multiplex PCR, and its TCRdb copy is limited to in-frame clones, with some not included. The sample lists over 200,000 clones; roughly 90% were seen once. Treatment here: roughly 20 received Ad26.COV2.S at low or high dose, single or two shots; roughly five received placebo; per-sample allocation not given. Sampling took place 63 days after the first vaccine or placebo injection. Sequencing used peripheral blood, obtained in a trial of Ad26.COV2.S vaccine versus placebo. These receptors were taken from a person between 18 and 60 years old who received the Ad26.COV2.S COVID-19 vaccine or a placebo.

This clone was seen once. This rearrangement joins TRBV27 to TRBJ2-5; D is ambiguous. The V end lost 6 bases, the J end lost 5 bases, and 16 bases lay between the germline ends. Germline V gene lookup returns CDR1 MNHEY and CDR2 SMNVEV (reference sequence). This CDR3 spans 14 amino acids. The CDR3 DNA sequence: TGTGCCAGCAGCCCCCTACTGTCGGGCGAGACCCAGTACTTC. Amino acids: CASSPLLSGETQYF.

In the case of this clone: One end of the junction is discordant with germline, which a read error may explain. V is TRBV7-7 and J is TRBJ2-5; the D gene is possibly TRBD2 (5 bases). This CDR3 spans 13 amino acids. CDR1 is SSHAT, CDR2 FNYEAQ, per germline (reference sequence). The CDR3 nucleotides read TGTGCTAGCAGCCAAGACTATAAAGAGACCCAGTACTTC. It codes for CASSQDYKETQYF.

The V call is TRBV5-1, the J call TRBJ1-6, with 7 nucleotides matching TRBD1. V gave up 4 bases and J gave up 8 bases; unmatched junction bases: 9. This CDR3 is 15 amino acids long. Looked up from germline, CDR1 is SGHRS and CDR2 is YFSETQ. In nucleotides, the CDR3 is TGCGCCAGCAGCCCGACAGGGTCGGTTGATTCACCCCTCCACTTT. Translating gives CASSPTGSVDSPLHF.

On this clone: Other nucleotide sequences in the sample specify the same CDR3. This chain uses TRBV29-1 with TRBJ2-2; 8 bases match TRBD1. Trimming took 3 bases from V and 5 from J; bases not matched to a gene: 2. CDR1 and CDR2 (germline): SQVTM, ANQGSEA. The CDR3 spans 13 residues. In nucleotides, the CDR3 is TGCAGCGTTGACAGGGGGCTTACCGGGGAGCTGTTTTTT. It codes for CSVDRGLTGELFF.

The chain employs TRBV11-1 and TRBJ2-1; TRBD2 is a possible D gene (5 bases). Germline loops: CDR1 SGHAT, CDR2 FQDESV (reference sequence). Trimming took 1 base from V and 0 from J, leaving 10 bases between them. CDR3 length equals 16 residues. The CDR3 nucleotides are TGTGCCAGCAGCTTAGTTCGGGGAAGCTCCTACAATGAGCAGTTCTTC. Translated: CASSLVRGSSYNEQFF.

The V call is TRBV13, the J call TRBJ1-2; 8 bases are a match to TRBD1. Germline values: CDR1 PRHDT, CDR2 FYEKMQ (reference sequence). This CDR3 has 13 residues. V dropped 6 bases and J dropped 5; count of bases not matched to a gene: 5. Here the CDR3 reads CASRLGQVYGYTF. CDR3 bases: TGTGCCAGCAGATTGGGACAGGTTTATGGCTACACCTTC.

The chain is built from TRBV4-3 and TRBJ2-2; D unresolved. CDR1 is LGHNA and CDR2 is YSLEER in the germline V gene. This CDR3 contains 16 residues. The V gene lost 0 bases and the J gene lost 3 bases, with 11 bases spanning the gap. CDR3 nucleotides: TGCGCCAGCAGCCAAGAAGTAACAGCCTACACCGGGGAGCTGTTTTTT. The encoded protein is CASSQEVTAYTGELFF.

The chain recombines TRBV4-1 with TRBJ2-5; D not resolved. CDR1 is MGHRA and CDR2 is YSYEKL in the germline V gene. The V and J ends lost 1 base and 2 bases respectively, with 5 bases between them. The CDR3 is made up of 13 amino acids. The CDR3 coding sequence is TGCGCCAGCAGCCAAGGTTTGCAAGAGACCCAGTACTTC. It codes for CASSQGLQETQYF.

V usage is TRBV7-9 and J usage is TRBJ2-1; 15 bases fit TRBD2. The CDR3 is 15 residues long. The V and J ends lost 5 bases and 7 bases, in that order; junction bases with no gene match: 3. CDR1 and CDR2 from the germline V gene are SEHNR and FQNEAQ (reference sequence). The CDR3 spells CASSRTSGGGNEQFF. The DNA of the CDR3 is TGTGCCAGCAGCCGGACTAGCGGGGGGGGAAATGAGCAGTTCTTC.

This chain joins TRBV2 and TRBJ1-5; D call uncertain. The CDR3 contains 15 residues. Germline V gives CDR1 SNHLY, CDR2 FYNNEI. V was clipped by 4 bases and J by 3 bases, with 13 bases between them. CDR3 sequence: CASSVRTPFNQPQHF. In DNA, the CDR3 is TGTGCCAGCAGTGTCCGGACTCCTTTCAATCAGCCCCAGCATTTT.

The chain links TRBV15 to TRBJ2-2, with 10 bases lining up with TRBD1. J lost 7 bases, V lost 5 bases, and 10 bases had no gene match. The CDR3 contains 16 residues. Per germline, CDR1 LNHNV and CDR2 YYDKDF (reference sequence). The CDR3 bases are TGTGCCACCAGCCGTACGGGACAGGGGCGCGGCGGGGAGCTGTTTTTT. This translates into CATSRTGQGRGGELFF.

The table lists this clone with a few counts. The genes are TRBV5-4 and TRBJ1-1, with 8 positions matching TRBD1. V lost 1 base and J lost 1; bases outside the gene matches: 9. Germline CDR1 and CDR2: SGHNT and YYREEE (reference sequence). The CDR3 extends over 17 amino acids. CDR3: CASSLPHRGGSNTEAFF. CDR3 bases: TGTGCCAGCAGCTTGCCCCACAGGGGGGGTTCGAACACTGAAGCTTTCTTT.

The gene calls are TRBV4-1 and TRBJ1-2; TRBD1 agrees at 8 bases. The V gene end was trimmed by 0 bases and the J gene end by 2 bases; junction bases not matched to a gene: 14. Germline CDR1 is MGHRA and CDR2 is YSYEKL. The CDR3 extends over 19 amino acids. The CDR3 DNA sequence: TGCGCCAGCAGCCAAGACGGGCAGGGGGCGATTGGGGACAACTATGGCTACACCTTC. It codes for CASSQDGQGAIGDNYGYTF.

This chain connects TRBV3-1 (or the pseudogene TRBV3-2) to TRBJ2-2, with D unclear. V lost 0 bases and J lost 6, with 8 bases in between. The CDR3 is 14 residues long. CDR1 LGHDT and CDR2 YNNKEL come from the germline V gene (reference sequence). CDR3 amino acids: CASSQDMGPGELFF. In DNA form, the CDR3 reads TGTGCCAGCAGCCAAGACATGGGCCCCGGGGAGCTGTTTTTT.

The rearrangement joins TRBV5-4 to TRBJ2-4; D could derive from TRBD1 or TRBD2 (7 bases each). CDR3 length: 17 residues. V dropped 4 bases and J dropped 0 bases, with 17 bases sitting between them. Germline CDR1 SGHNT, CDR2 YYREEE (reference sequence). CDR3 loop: CASSRGAGGLAKNIQYF. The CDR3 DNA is TGTGCCAGCAGCCGGGGGGCAGGGGGACTAGCCAAAAACATTCAGTACTTC. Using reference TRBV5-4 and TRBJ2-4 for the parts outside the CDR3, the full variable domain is ETGVTQSPTHLIKTRGQQVTLRCSSQSGHNTVSWYQQALGQGPQFIFQYYREEENGRGNFPPRFSGLQFPNYSSELNVNALELDDSALYLCASSRGAGGLAKNIQYFGAGTRLSVL.

CDR3 DNA: TGTGCCAGTAGTACCGGACAGGGCAGTCAGCCCCAGCATTTT. Protein: CASSTGQGSQPQHF. This chain links TRBV19 with TRBJ1-5; 8 bases are shared with TRBD1. With 4 bases clipped from V and 6 bases from J, the junction kept 5 bases outside the gene matches. Per germline, CDR1 LNHDA and CDR2 SQIVND (reference sequence). CDR3 length: 14 amino acids.

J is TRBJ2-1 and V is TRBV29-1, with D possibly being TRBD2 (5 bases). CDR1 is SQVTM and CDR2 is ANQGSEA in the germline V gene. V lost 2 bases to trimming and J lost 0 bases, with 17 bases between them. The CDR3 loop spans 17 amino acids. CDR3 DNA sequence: TGCAGCGTTGAAATCGGCGGATTCGGGATCTCCTACAATGAGCAGTTCTTC. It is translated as CSVEIGGFGISYNEQFF.

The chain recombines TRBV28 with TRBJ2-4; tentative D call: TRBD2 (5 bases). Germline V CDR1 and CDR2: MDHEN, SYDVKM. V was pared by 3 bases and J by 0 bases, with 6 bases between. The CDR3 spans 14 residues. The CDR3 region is CASSFRGAKNIQYF. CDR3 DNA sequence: TGTGCCAGCAGTTTTCGGGGAGCCAAAAACATTCAGTACTTC.